This T cell receptor beta chain appears in the sequencing data of a study of T-cell memory formation after mild COVID-19. The wider study: There were largely donor-specific TCR clusters.

This clonotype was observed a handful of times. Its antigen is unknown. The CDR3 spans 14 residues. Trimming shortened V by 1 base and J by 7 bases, and 13 bases separated the two germline ends. Germline values: CDR1 SEHNR, CDR2 FQNEAQ (reference sequence). Broader study findings: Some SARS-CoV-2-responding clones were already detected in memory before infection. Contracting clones from day 15 to 85 showed balanced CD4/CD8; later expanders favored CD4+.

Amplification by 5'RACE using constant-segment primers produced TCR alpha and TCR beta cDNA libraries that carried sample barcodes and UMIs. TCRdb re-analysed the 5' RACE reads in MiXCR, keeping a single row per CDR3 protein. The repertoire has some 300,000 distinct CDR3 sequences, approximately 20% of them found once; the top ten carry approximately 21%. This receptor was taken from a man aged 18 to 35 who had mild COVID-19 (a few samples of this study predate the infection). Cell type and time point are not known. Sequenced: PBMCs or a T cell subset sorted from them (not recorded which). The V call is TRBV7-9, the J call TRBJ1-2; possibly TRBD1 for D (5 bases). CDR3 nucleotide sequence: TGTGCCAGCAGCTTAGTCGGGCAGGGACGTGGCTACACCTTC. Protein: CASSLVGQGRGYTF.